A single T cell receptor beta chain is shown here with its context. The target antigen is unknown. Every cDNA TCR molecule received its own unique molecular identifier. TCRdb recomputed calls from the 5' RACE reads with MiXCR, one row per CDR3 protein. The sample has around 2,000 distinct CDR3 sequences; approximately 3% are singletons. Trimming took off 3 bases at V and 7 bases at J, with 9 bases between the two ends. There are 12 residues in the CDR3. CDR1 DFQATT and CDR2 SNEGSKA come from the germline V gene (reference sequence). This specimen belongs to a study of spatial heterogeneity in lung cancer. Time point reported: sample taken at primary tumor resection. Approximately 70 TRACERx patients with early, untreated non-small cell lung cancer donated samples. From tumor, nontumor lung or frozen PBMC, whole RNA was taken unsorted for sequencing. Study results and caveats: Expanded alpha and beta TCR counts within tumors tracked tumor mutation counts.

This TCR derives from a female donor with early-stage non-small cell lung cancer. The chain combines TRBV20-1 with TRBJ1-4; D remains ambiguous. The specimen was lung tumor tissue, collected at surgery. The CDR3 bases are TGCAGTGCTAGTTGGCGGGGTGAAAAACTGTTTTTT. Translating gives CSASWRGEKLFF.